This TCR beta chain was sequenced for a study of response to subunit inactivated influenza vaccine (dated by TCRdb to the late 2010s). For the wider study: Deep quantitative T cell receptor repertoire profiling was used in the study to track responses to a trivalent subunit inactivated influenza vaccine.

A word on this clonotype: Its recognized antigen is unknown. Nothing much larger sits one base from this clone, and base qualities are not available.

Results the study describes overall, beyond this receptor: The authors suggested that each seasonal influenza vaccination may recruit only a limited number of new T cells.

The library came from RT-PCR. Reads for this sample came from an Illumina HiSeq 2500. TCRdb's own reprocessing of the public reads used fastp at Q25 and MiXCR and kept productive beta chains. Rows are unified per CDR3 protein, each entry keeping the most common DNA and genes. Across this sample there are under 850,000 distinct CDR3 sequences, with around 20% seen only once. The top ten clones comprise roughly a tenth of the sample. Its CDR3 holds 13 amino acids, cysteine through phenylalanine. Only CDR3 DNA remains: 39 bases, in frame from the first base. The germline V gene specifies SGHRS as CDR1 and YFSETQ as CDR2. The V and J ends are trimmed by 2 bases and 5 bases, leaving 11 bases between them.

This receptor was identified in a man between 50 and 59 years old who received an inactivated influenza vaccine. Donor details come from another sample of the same person, matched by shared clones. Here the sequenced sample was PBMCs from blood, taken about 5 days after vaccination. Recombination joined TRBV5-1 with TRBJ2-7; TRBD2 is a weak D gene call, 5 bases matching. The DNA reads TGCGCCAGCAGCTTAGACAACGGGGACGAGCAGTACTTC. Translated, it reads CASSLDNGDEQYF.